These 3 T cell receptor beta chains share one sample of origin, sequenced in a study of control samples from healthy donors and cancer patients. TCRdb keeps only in-frame clones here, not all; method: immunoSEQ multiplex PCR. The sample lists around 97,000 clones; roughly 89% were seen once. The specimen was PBMCs. The receptors shown here come from a man aged 60 to 69 with lung cancer.

This clone has a single count. V and J are TRBV12-3 or TRBV12-4 and TRBJ2-5; no clear D. The length of the CDR3 is 12 residues. V lost 6 bases and J 5 bases, leaving 10 bases between the germline ends. CDR3 amino acids: CASRKGEETQYF. Written as DNA, the CDR3 is TGTGCCAGCAGGAAAGGTGAGGAGACCCAGTACTTC.

The chain joins TRBV11-2 to TRBJ1-1; 8 nucleotides align to TRBD1. Trimming took 3 bases from V and 5 from J; bases not matched to a gene: 8. Germline V gene data show CDR1 as SGHAT and CDR2 as FQNNGV. This CDR3 contains 15 residues. CDR3 protein: CASSFQGAVGTEAFF. In DNA form, the CDR3 reads TGTGCCAGCAGCTTTCAGGGGGCGGTTGGGACTGAAGCTTTCTTT.

This rearrangement joins TRBV2 to TRBJ2-5; 8 bases map to TRBD1. J lost 3 bases, V lost 6 bases, and 3 bases had no gene match. Per germline, CDR1 SNHLY and CDR2 FYNNEI. CDR3 length: 13 amino acids. The CDR3 coding sequence is TGTGCCAGCAGCCCGGACAGGGAAGAGACCCAGTACTTC. This gives the protein CASSPDREETQYF.